This TCR beta chain came from a study of control samples from healthy donors and cancer patients. This CDR3 is 14 amino acids long. CDR1 is MNHEY and CDR2 is SMNVEV in the germline V gene (reference sequence). Between the trimmed V and J ends, which lost 3 bases and 4 bases, there was a span of 12 bases. Profiling relied on immunoSEQ multiplex PCR, and the TCRdb table lists in-frame clones only, not all of them. Among some 120,000 clones listed, about 95% were seen once. The clonotype originates from a man aged 25-40 years in good health. This sequence joins TRBV27 and TRBJ1-1; the D is unclear. Specimen: blood. The CDR3 coding sequence is TGTGCCAGCAGTTTTGGGGATTCGGGCACTGAAGCTTTCTTT. Amino acids: CASSFGDSGTEAFF.